These T cell receptor beta chains were read from a single sample in a study of blood T cell repertoires in COVID-19. The table came from immunoSEQ multiplex PCR; TCRdb's copy has only in-frame clones and leaves some out. The sample has over 200,000 clones, 70% to 90% seen once. Sequenced input: PBMCs or T cells enriched from blood (not recorded which). The receptors derive from a man younger than 45 who had recovered from COVID-19. CDR3s include the opening cysteine and the closing phenylalanine or tryptophan. A D gene is named only where the DNA matches it firmly. A clone size is listed for some rows: how often the clone was seen (once, few, many), or a class if it is expanded.

j_call | d_call | clone_size | v_call | cdr3_nt | cdr3_aa
TRBJ2-1 | TRBD1 | NA | TRBV11-2 | TGTGCCAGCAGCTTCGGACAGGGGGCAGGGAATGAGCAGTTCTTC | CASSFGQGAGNEQFF
TRBJ2-7 | TRBD1 | once | TRBV5-4 | TGTGCCAGCAGCTTGGGCAGGGGGAGTTACGAGCAGTACTTC | CASSLGRGSYEQYF
TRBJ2-5 | TRBD1 | NA | TRBV28 | TGTGCCAGCAGTCGGGACAGCTATCGGGCCCAGTACTTC | CASSRDSYRAQYF
TRBJ2-2 | TRBD1 | NA | TRBV4-3 | TGCGCCAGCAGCCAAGGCCCCGGGACAGGGTACACCGGGGAGCTGTTTTTT | CASSQGPGTGYTGELFF
TRBJ2-2 | TRBD2 | NA | TRBV5-1 | TGCGCCAGCAGTAGAGCGGGGGAGTACACCGGGGAGCTGTTTTTT | CASSRAGEYTGELFF
TRBJ1-2 | TRBD1 | once | TRBV6-5 | TGTGCCAGCAGGCGGGCCGGGACAGGGGACAATGGCTACACCTTC | CASRRAGTGDNGYTF
TRBJ2-1 | TRBD1 | NA | TRBV2 | TGTGCCAGCAGTTGGGACAGGGGGCGAATCAATGAGCAGTTCTTC | CASSWDRGRINEQFF
TRBJ1-2 | TRBD1 | NA | TRBV6-5 | TGTGCCAGCAGCCCGGGACAGAGCTATGGCTACACCTTC | CASSPGQSYGYTF
TRBJ1-4 | NA | NA | TRBV7-2 | TGTGCCAGCAGCACCCGACAAACAACTAATGAAAAACTGTTTTTT | CASSTRQTTNEKLFF
TRBJ2-7 | NA | NA | TRBV30 | TGTGCCGGACAAGACGACAGATCCTACGAGCAGTACTTC | CAGQDDRSYEQYF
TRBJ1-6 | TRBD1 | NA | TRBV4-3 | TGCGCCAGCAGCCAAGCTTTGACAGGGGGGAATTCACCCCTCCACTTT | CASSQALTGGNSPLHF
TRBJ2-7 | TRBD1 | NA | TRBV4-3 | TGCGCCAGCAGCCAAGTTTACAGGGGCCACGAGCAGTACTTC | CASSQVYRGHEQYF
TRBJ1-2 | TRBD1 | NA | TRBV10-1 | TGCGCCAGCAGCCAGGACAGGGTCTATGGCTACACCTTC | CASSQDRVYGYTF
TRBJ2-5 | TRBD2 | NA | TRBV15 | TGTGCCACCAGCCTGCGTTATGGACTAGCGGAGGAGACCCAGTACTTC | CATSLRYGLAEETQYF
TRBJ1-6 | NA | NA | TRBV6-2/TRBV6-3 | TGTGCCAGCAGCCTAGACAGCCTGGAAGATTCACCCCTCCACTTT | CASSLDSLEDSPLHF
TRBJ1-6 | TRBD1 | few | TRBV5-8 | TGTGCCAGCAGCCCCGACAGGGGGGGACCCTATAATTCACCCCTCCACTTT | CASSPDRGGPYNSPLHF
TRBJ1-5 | NA | NA | TRBV9 | TGTGCCAGCAGCGTAGGCGATTATAGCAATCAGCCCCAGCATTTT | CASSVGDYSNQPQHF
TRBJ1-5 | NA | NA | TRBV4-1 | TGCGCCAGCAGCCAAGAGGGAGGAGGGTTACAGCCCCAGCATTTT | CASSQEGGGLQPQHF
TRBJ1-4 | NA | NA | TRBV30 | TGTGCCTGGAAAGGGCAGGACTATGGGGAAAAACTGTTTTTT | CAWKGQDYGEKLFF
TRBJ1-1 | NA | NA | TRBV5-1 | TGCGCCAGCAGCTTGGCAGGCGGGTCAGGAAGGACTGAAGCTTTCTTT | CASSLAGGSGRTEAFF
TRBJ2-3 | TRBD1 | NA | TRBV7-8 | TGTGCCAGCAGCACGGGACAGATCACAGATACGCAGTATTTT | CASSTGQITDTQYF
TRBJ2-5 | NA | NA | TRBV7-9 | TGTGCCAGCAGCTTCAGCGATCAAGAGACCCAGTACTTC | CASSFSDQETQYF
TRBJ2-1 | NA | NA | TRBV11-3 | TGTGCCAGCAGCTTACTCCGGCCAGGGGGGACCTACAATGAGCAGTTCTTC | CASSLLRPGGTYNEQFF
TRBJ1-3 | NA | NA | TRBV11-1 | TGTGCCAGCAGCCGTATACAGGGTTCTGGAAACACCATATATTTT | CASSRIQGSGNTIYF
TRBJ2-2 | TRBD1 | NA | TRBV2 | TGTGCCAGCAGCGACGGGACAGTTCTCGGGGAGCTGTTTTTT | CASSDGTVLGELFF